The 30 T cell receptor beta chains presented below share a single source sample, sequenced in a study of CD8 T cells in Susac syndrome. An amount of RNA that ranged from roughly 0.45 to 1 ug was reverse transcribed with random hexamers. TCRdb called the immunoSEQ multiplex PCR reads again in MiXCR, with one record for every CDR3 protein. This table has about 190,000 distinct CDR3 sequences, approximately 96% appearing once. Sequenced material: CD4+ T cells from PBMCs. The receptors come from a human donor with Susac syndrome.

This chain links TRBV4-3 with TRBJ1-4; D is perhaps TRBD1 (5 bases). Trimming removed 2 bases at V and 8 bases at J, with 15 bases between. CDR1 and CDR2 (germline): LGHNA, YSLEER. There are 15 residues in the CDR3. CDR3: CASSQRDGGGEKLFF. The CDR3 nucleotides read TGCGCCAGCAGCCAACGGGACGGCGGAGGGGAAAAACTGTTTTTT.

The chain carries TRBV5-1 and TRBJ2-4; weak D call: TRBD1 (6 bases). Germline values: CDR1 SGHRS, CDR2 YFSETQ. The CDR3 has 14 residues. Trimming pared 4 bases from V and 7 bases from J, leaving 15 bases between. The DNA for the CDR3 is TGCGCCAGCAGCCTACAGACAGGCGGGAACATTCAGTACTTC. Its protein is CASSLQTGGNIQYF.

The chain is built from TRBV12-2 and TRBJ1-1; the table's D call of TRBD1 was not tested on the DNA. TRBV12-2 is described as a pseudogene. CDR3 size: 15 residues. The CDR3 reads CASRLGGHKVAEAFF. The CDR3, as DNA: TGTGCAAGTCGCTTAGGAGGACACAAAGTAGCTGAAGCTTTCTTT.

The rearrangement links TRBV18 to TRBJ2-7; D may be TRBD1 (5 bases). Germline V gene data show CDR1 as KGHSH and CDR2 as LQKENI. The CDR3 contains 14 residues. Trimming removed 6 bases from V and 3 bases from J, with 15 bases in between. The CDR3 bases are TGTGCCAGCTCTCAGTTGACAGAACTCTACGAGCAGTACTTC. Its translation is CASSQLTELYEQYF.

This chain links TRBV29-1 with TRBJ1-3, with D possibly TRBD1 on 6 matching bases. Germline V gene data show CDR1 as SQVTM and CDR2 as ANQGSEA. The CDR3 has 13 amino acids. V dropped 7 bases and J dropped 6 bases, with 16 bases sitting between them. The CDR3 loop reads CSAGGRAENTIYF. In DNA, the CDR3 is TGCAGCGCCGGGGGCAGGGCTGAAAACACCATATATTTT. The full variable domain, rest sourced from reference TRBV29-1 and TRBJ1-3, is SAVISQKPSRDICQRGTSLTIQCQVDSQVTMMFWYRQQPGQSLTLIATANQGSEATYESGFVIDKFPISRPNLTFSTLTVSNMSPEDSSIYLCSAGGRAENTIYFGEGSWLTVV.

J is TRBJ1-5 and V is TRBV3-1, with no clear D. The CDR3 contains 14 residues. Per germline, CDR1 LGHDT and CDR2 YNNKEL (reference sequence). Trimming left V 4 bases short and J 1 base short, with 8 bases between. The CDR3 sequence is CASSLSMSNQPQHF. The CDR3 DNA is TGTGCCAGCAGCCTCTCCATGAGCAATCAGCCCCAGCATTTT.

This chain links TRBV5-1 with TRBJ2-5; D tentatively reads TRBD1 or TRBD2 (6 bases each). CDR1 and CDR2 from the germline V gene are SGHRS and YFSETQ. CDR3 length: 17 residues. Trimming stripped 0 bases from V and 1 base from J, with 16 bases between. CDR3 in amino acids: CASSLELTGGLQETQYF. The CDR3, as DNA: TGCGCCAGCAGCTTGGAACTAACCGGGGGCCTCCAAGAGACCCAGTACTTC.

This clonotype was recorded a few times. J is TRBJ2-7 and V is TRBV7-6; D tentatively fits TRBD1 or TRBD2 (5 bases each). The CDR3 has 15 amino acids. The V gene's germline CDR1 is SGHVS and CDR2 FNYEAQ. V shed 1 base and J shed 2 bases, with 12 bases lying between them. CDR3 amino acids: CASSLDDRGPYEQYF. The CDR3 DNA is TGTGCCAGCAGCTTAGATGACCGGGGACCCTACGAGCAGTACTTC.

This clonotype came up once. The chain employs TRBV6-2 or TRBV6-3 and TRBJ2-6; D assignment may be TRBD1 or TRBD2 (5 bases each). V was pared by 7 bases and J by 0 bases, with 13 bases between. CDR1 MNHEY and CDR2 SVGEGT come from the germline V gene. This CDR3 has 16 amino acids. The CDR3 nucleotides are TGTGCCAGCACCCCGGGACGGGTCTCTGGGGCCAACGTCCTGACTTTC. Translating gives CASTPGRVSGANVLTF.

CDR3 bases: TGCAGTGCTAGAGATCGGAGGGCGCGGGCCACTAATGAAAAACTGTTTTTT. This encodes CSARDRRARATNEKLFF. This chain connects TRBV20-1 to TRBJ1-4; D not certain. This CDR3 comprises 17 residues. CDR1 and CDR2 from the germline V gene are DFQATT and SNEGSKA (reference sequence). Between the trimmed V and J ends, which lost 0 bases and 2 bases, there was a span of 16 bases.

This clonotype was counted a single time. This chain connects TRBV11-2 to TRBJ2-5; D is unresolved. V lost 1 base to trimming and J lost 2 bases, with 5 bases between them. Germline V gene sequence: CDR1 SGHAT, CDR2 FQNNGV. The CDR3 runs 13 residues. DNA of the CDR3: TGTGCCAGCAGCTTAGCCGAACAAGAGACCCAGTACTTC. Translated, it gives CASSLAEQETQYF.

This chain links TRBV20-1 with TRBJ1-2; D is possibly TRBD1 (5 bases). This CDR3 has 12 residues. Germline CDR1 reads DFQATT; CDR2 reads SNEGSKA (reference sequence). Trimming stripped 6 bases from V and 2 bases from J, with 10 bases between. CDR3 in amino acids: CSAAEGNYGYTF. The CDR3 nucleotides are TGCAGTGCGGCGGAGGGGAACTATGGCTACACCTTC.

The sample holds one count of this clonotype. The CDR3, as DNA: TGTGCCAGCAGCCAACAATCAGGGGTAACGGGGGCCAACGTCCTGACTTTC. Its protein is CASSQQSGVTGANVLTF. V gene TRBV4-2 combines with J gene TRBJ2-6; D is perhaps TRBD1 (6 bases). V lost 2 bases and J 4 bases, leaving 15 bases between the germline ends. Germline V gives CDR1 LGHNA, CDR2 YNFKEQ. This CDR3 region has 17 residues.

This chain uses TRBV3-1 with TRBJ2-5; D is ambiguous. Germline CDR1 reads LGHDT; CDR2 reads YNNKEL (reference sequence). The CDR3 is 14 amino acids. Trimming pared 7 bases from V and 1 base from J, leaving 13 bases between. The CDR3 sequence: CASTLLGSQETQYF. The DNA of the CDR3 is TGTGCCAGCACCCTCTTAGGTTCCCAAGAGACCCAGTACTTC.

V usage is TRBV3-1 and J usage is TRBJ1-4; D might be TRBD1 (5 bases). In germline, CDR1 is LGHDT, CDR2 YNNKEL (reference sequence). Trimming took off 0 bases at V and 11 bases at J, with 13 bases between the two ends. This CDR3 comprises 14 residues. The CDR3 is CASSQDWGSEKLFF. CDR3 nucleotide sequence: TGTGCCAGCAGCCAAGACTGGGGGAGTGAGAAACTGTTTTTT.

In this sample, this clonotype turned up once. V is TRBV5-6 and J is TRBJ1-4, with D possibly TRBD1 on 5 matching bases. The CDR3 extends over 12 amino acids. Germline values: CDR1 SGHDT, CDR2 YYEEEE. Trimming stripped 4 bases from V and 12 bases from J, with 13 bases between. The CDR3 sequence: CASSPWVQELFF. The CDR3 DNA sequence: TGTGCCAGCAGCCCGTGGGTACAGGAACTGTTTTTT. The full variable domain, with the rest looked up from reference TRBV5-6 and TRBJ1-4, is DAGVTQSPTHLIKTRGQQVTLRCSPKSGHDTVSWYQQALGQGPQFIFQYYEEEERQRGNFPDRFSGHQFPNYSSELNVNALLLGDSALYLCASSPWVQELFFGSGTQLSVL.

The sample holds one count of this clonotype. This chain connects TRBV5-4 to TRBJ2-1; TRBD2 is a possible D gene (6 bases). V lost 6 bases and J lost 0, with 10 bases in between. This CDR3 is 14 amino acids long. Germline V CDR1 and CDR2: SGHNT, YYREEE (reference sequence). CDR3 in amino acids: CASKPGVSYNEQFF. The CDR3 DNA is TGTGCCAGCAAACCGGGGGTCTCCTACAATGAGCAGTTCTTC.

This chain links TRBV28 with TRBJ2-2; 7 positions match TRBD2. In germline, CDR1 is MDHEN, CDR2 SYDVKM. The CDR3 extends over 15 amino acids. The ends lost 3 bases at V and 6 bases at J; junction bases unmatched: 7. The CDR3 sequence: CASSFWGGDPGELFF. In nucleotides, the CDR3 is TGTGCCAGCAGTTTTTGGGGAGGGGATCCCGGGGAGCTGTTTTTT.

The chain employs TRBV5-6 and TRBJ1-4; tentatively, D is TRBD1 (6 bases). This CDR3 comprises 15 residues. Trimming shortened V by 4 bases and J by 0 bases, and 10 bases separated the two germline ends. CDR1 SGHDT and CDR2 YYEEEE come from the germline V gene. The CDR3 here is CASSRRGPTNEKLFF. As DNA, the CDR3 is TGTGCCAGCAGCCGGCGGGGGCCAACTAATGAAAAACTGTTTTTT.

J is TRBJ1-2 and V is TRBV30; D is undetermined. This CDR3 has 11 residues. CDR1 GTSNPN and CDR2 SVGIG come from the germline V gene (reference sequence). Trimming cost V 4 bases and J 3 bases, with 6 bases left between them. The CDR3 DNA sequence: TGTGCCTGGAAAATTGACTATGGCTACACCTTC. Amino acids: CAWKIDYGYTF.

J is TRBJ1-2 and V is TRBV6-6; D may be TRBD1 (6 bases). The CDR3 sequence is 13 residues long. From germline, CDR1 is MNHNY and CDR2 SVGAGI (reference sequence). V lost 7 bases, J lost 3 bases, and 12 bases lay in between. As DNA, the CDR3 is TGTGCCAGCACCATCGGACAGTACTATGGCTACACCTTC. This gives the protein CASTIGQYYGYTF.

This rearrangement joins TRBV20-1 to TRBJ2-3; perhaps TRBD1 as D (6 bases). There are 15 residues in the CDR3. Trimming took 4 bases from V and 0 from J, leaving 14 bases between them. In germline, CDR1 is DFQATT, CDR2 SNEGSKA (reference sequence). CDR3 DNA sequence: TGCAGTGCTACGAACCCGGGACAAAGCACAGATACGCAGTATTTT. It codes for CSATNPGQSTDTQYF.

CDR3 protein: CASSLVGGGGYTF. The DNA of the CDR3 is TGTGCCAGCAGCTTGGTAGGCGGGGGAGGCTACACCTTC. The chain is built from TRBV5-4 and TRBJ1-2; TRBD1 is a possible D gene (5 bases). The germline V gene has CDR1 SGHNT and CDR2 YYREEE (reference sequence). The CDR3 loop spans 13 amino acids. Trimming removed 0 bases from V and 8 bases from J, with 11 bases in between.

In DNA form, the CDR3 reads TGTGCCAGCAGCACTCTTGGGGGGGCCACCGGGGAGCTGTTTTTT. This translates into CASSTLGGATGELFF. V and J are TRBV6-5 and TRBJ2-2; D is possibly TRBD2 (7 bases). V was clipped by 6 bases and J by 4 bases, with 15 bases between them. Germline V gene data show CDR1 as MNHEY and CDR2 as SVGAGI. The CDR3 contains 15 residues.

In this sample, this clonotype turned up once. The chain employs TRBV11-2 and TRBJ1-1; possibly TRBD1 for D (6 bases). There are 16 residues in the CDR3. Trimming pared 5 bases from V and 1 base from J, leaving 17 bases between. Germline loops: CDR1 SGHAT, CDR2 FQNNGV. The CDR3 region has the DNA TGTGCCAGCAGCCCCGGGAAGGGGGGGCCGAACACTGAAGCTTTCTTT. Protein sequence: CASSPGKGGPNTEAFF.

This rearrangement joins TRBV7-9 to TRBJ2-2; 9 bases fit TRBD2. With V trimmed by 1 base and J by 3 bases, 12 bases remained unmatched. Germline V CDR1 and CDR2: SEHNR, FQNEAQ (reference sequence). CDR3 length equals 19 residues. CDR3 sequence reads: CASSLVVPAGGPDTGELFF. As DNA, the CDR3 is TGTGCCAGCAGCTTAGTGGTCCCAGCGGGGGGCCCGGACACCGGGGAGCTGTTTTTT.

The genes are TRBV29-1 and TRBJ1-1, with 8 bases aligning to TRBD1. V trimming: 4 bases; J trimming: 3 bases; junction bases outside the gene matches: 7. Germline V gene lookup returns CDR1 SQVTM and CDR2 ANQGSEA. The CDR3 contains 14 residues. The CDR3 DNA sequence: TGCAGCGTTGGTGCAGGACAGGGCTACACTGAAGCTTTCTTT. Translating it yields CSVGAGQGYTEAFF. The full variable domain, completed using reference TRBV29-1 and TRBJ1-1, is SAVISQKPSRDICQRGTSLTIQCQVDSQVTMMFWYRQQPGQSLTLIATANQGSEATYESGFVIDKFPISRPNLTFSTLTVSNMSPEDSSIYLCSVGAGQGYTEAFFGQGTRLTVV.

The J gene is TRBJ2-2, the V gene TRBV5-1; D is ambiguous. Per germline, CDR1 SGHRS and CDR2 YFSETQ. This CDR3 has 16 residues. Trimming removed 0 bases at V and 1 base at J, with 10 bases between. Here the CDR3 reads CASSLEAAKNTGELFF. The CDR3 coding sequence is TGCGCCAGCAGCTTGGAGGCAGCTAAGAACACCGGGGAGCTGTTTTTT.

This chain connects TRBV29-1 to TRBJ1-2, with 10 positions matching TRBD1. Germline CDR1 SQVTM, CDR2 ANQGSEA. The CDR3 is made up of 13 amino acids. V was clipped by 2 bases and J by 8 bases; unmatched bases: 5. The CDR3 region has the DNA TGCAGCGTTGAATACGGACAGGGGGTCGGCTACACCTTC. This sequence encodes CSVEYGQGVGYTF.

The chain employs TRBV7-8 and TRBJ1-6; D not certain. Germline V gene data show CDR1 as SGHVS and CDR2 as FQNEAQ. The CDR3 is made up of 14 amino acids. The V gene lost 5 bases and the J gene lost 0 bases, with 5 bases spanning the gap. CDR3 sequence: CASSHDSYNSPLHF. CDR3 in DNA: TGTGCCAGCAGCCACGACTCCTATAATTCACCCCTCCACTTT.